This TCR beta chain appears in the sequencing data of a study of blood T cell repertoires in COVID-19. The overall study: COVID-19 samples collected from the United States, Italy and Spain covered acute and convalescent phases. Sources were T cells, B-cell-depleted T cells, or PBMCs; the material itself was cDNA or gDNA.

As processed by the authors: Amplification from reference gene primers served as the basis for estimated nucleated cell counts. Sequencing used immunoSEQ multiplex PCR; TCRdb keeps in-frame clones, though not all of them. The V and J calls and the clone size are those of that table, but D and trimming were determined from the DNA. Among approximately 70,000 clones listed, more than 65% were seen once. This sequence originates from a woman of 80 years or more with active or convalescent COVID-19. Input material: peripheral blood.

CDR3 sequence reads: CASKRAGGYSDEQFF. The CDR3 coding sequence is TGTGCCAGTAAGAGGGCAGGGGGGTATAGTGATGAGCAGTTCTTC. The chain couples TRBV19 to TRBJ2-1, with a tentative D call TRBD1 (7 bases). This CDR3 has 15 amino acids. From germline, CDR1 is LNHDA and CDR2 SQIVND (reference sequence). Deletions cut 7 bases from V and 8 bases from J, with 21 bases between.